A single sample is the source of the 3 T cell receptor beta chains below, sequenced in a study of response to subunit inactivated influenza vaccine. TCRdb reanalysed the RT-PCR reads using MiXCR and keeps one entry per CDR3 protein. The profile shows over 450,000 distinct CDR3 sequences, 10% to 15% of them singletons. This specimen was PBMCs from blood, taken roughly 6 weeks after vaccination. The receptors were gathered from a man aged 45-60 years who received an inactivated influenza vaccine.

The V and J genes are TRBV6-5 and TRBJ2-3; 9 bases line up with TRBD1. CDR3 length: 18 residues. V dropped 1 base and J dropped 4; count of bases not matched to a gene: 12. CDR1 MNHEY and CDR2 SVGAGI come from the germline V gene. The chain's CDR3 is CASSYLRPTGGSADTQYF. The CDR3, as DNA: TGTGCCAGCAGTTACTTACGACCGACAGGGGGAAGCGCAGATACGCAGTATTTT.

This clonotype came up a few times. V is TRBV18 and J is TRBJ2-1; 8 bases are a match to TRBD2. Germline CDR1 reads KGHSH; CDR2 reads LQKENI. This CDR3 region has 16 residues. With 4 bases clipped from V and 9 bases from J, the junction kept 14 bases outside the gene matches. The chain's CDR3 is CASSLYEGTRGFEQFF. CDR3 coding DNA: TGTGCCAGCTCACTCTACGAAGGGACTAGAGGTTTTGAGCAGTTCTTC.

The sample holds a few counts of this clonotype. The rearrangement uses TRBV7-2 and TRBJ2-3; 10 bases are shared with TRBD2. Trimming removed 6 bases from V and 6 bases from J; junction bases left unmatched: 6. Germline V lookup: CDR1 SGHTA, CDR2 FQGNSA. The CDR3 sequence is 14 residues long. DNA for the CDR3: TGTGCCAGCAGACTAGCGGGGCCGGGGGATACGCAGTATTTT. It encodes CASRLAGPGDTQYF.